Listed below are T cell receptor beta chains from one sample, sequenced in a study of a mutant IDH1 vaccine in newly diagnosed glioma. Clones were sequenced by immunoSEQ multiplex PCR, and TCRdb holds only the in-frame ones, with some missing. This table holds approximately 79,000 clones, 75% to 90% found once. These receptors' targets are unknown. Sequenced material: PBMCs, taken from a glioma patient whose treatment included an IDH1 peptide vaccine. These receptors all stem from a woman aged 50 to 60 with glioma. CDR3s include the opening cysteine and the closing phenylalanine or tryptophan. The D gene is left open where the match is weak. Not all rows give a size; the values are once, few, many and, for expanded clones, a class.

abundance | d_gene | j_gene | v_gene | CDR3nt | CDR3aa
. | TRBD2 | TRBJ2-7 | TRBV7-2 | TGTGCCAGCAGCTTGGGTCTGGGACTAGCGGGAGGGCCTCAGAGCGAGCAGTACTTC | CASSLGLGLAGGPQSEQYF
. | . | TRBJ2-2 | TRBV2 | TGTGCCAGCACCCCGGAGAGCGGGGAGCTGTTTTTT | CASTPESGELFF
. | TRBD1 | TRBJ2-7 | TRBV5-6 | TGTGCCAGCAGCTTGAAGGTGGGGACAGAATACGAGCAGTACTTC | CASSLKVGTEYEQYF
. | TRBD2 | TRBJ2-5 | TRBV11-2 | TGTGCCAGCAGCTTAGGGACTAGCGGAGCGGAGACCCAGTACTTC | CASSLGTSGAETQYF
. | TRBD1 | TRBJ1-1 | TRBV9 | TGTGCCAGCAGCGTGGGGACAGGTGAAGCTTTCTTT | CASSVGTGEAFF
. | . | TRBJ2-7 | TRBV28 | TGTGCCACCCGGCCGCCATCCTACGAGCAGTACTTC | CATRPPSYEQYF
once | TRBD2 | TRBJ2-1 | TRBV6-5 | TGTGCCAGCAGTTACGGACTAGCGTACAATGAGCAGTTCTTC | CASSYGLAYNEQFF
once | . | TRBJ2-3 | TRBV7-3 | TGTGCCAGCAGCTTGACAGCTAGCACAGATACGCAGTATTTT | CASSLTASTDTQYF
few | TRBD1 | TRBJ1-1 | TRBV5-1 | TGCGCCAGCAGCGGGGGGACAGACCTGAACACTGAAGCTTTCTTT | CASSGGTDLNTEAFF
. | . | TRBJ1-1 | TRBV18 | TGTGCCAGCTCACCAGCCGGGCTCAACACTGAAGCTTTCTTT | CASSPAGLNTEAFF
once | . | TRBJ1-2 | TRBV29-1 | TGCAGCGTTGCTCTGGCGAGGATTAACTATGGCTACACCTTC | CSVALARINYGYTF
. | TRBD2 | TRBJ2-3 | TRBV4-1 | TGCGCCAGCAGCCAACTTACTAGCGGGAGCGCAGATACGCAGTATTTT | CASSQLTSGSADTQYF
. | . | TRBJ2-5 | TRBV5-1 | TGCGCCAGCAGCTTGGGAGGGGGGATACAAGAGACCCAGTACTTC | CASSLGGGIQETQYF
. | . | TRBJ1-1 | TRBV29-1 | TGCAGCGTCGAATATAACACTGAAGCTTTCTTT | CSVEYNTEAFF
. | TRBD2 | TRBJ2-2 | TRBV2 | TGTGCCAGCAGCTCCGGACTAGCTAGCACCGGGGAGCTGTTTTTT | CASSSGLASTGELFF
. | . | TRBJ2-1 | TRBV11-2 | TGTGCCAGCAGCCAGGCCTCCTACAATGAGCAGTTCTTC | CASSQASYNEQFF
. | . | TRBJ2-1 | TRBV6-5 | TGTGCCAGCAGTTATGCGCCGAGCTCCTACAATGAGCAGTTCTTC | CASSYAPSSYNEQFF
once | TRBD1 | TRBJ1-3 | TRBV28 | TGTGCCAGCAGTCTGGACAGGGGCCACACCATATATTTT | CASSLDRGHTIYF
once | TRBD1 | TRBJ1-1 | TRBV29-1 | TGCAGCGTTAATACAGGGGTAGGCACTGAAGCTTTCTTT | CSVNTGVGTEAFF
. | TRBD1 | TRBJ1-2 | TRBV28 | TGTGCCAGCAGTTTACGACAGGGGCGGGATCGCTACACCTTC | CASSLRQGRDRYTF
. | . | TRBJ1-5 | TRBV7-9 | TGTGCCAGCAGCCCTCAGGGAGATCAGCCCCAGCATTTT | CASSPQGDQPQHF
few | TRBD1 | TRBJ1-1 | TRBV30 | TGTGCCTGGAACCCGACAGGGAAGAACACTGAAGCTTTCTTT | CAWNPTGKNTEAFF
. | . | TRBJ1-5 | TRBV4-1 | TGCGCCAGCAGCCGTAGTAGGAGGGGCGCCGGCAATCAGCCCCAGCATTTT | CASSRSRRGAGNQPQHF
. | . | TRBJ2-7 | TRBV4-1 | TGCGCCAGCAGCCAAGAAAATCCCCTCTACGAGCAGTACTTC | CASSQENPLYEQYF
. | . | TRBJ2-1 | TRBV12-5 | TGTGCTAGTGGTTCCCGTGGGGGGATAGCTAATGAGCAGTTCTTC | CASGSRGGIANEQFF
once | . | TRBJ2-7 | TRBV10-1 | TGCGCCAGCAGTGAGTCCCTCCGGCGGGGTAGGTACGAGCAGTACTTC | CASSESLRRGRYEQYF
few | . | TRBJ1-1 | TRBV9 | TGTGCCAGCAGCGTAGGAGTGGGGGCATATGGCACTGAAGCTTTCTTT | CASSVGVGAYGTEAFF
. | TRBD2 | TRBJ2-1 | TRBV28 | TGTGCCAGCAGGTTGGGAGGGAGCTCCTACAATGAGCAGTTCTTC | CASRLGGSSYNEQFF
once | TRBD1 | TRBJ1-2 | TRBV7-8 | TGTGCCAGCAGCGGGGACAGGAATTCTTATGGCTACACCTTC | CASSGDRNSYGYTF
. | . | TRBJ2-2 | TRBV7-2 | TGTGCCAGCAGCTCGCCGACTAGATCTGGCGGGGAGCTGTTTTTT | CASSSPTRSGGELFF
. | . | TRBJ1-4 | TRBV15 | TGTGCCACCAGCGGCCATAATGACGGAAAGGGTGAAAAACTGTTTTTT | CATSGHNDGKGEKLFF
. | TRBD1 | TRBJ2-7 | TRBV5-1 | TGCGCCAGCAGCTCCACCCAACCTAGGACAGGGGGACCATCCTACGAGCAGTACTTC | CASSSTQPRTGGPSYEQYF
once | . | TRBJ2-7 | TRBV6-1 | TGTGCCAGCAGCGGTCTAGCCGGGGAATACGAGCAGTACTTC | CASSGLAGEYEQYF
. | . | TRBJ1-1 | TRBV11-2 | TGTGCCAGCAGCTTCCGGGTCACTGAAGCTTTCTTT | CASSFRVTEAFF
. | . | TRBJ1-5 | TRBV4-1 | TGCGCCAGCAGCCAAGGGACTCCAGATCAGCCCCAGCATTTT | CASSQGTPDQPQHF
once | . | TRBJ2-7 | TRBV1 | TGCACCAGGGCGGGGAAGCCGTACTTC | CTRAGKPYF
once | . | TRBJ1-2 | TRBV7-9 | TGTGCCAGCAGCTTAGTTGGCAGGGCAACGTATGGCTACACCTTC | CASSLVGRATYGYTF
. | TRBD1 | TRBJ2-3 | TRBV19 | TGTGCCAGTAGGGCAGGGACAGGGGCAGATACGCAGTATTTT | CASRAGTGADTQYF
. | . | TRBJ1-6 | TRBV7-2 | TGTGCCAGCTGCCCCGGGGGGTATAATTCACCCCTCCACTTT | CASCPGGYNSPLHF
. | TRBD2 | TRBJ2-7 | TRBV28 | TGTGCCAGCAGCCTATGGGAGGGTAGCGGGGGCCCCTACGAGCAGTACTTC | CASSLWEGSGGPYEQYF
. | TRBD2 | TRBJ2-2 | TRBV13 | TGTGCCAGCAGCTTAGTTGCGGGAGGGCCACCCGGGGAGCTGTTTTTT | CASSLVAGGPPGELFF
. | . | TRBJ2-7 | TRBV5-1 | TGCGCCAGCAGCCCGGGGGACAGAGCATACGAGCAGTACTTC | CASSPGDRAYEQYF
. | . | TRBJ2-1 | TRBV6-5 | TGTGCCAGCAGAGGAATAGCCCCCTACAATGAGCAGTTCTTC | CASRGIAPYNEQFF
once | . | TRBJ2-5 | TRBV6-6 | TGTGCCAGCAGTTTGTACAGGACGGCCGAGACCCAGTACTTC | CASSLYRTAETQYF
. | TRBD2 | TRBJ2-2 | TRBV27 | TGTGCCAGCAGTCGAAGGACTAGCGGGAGTCCCGGGGAGCTGTTTTTT | CASSRRTSGSPGELFF
. | . | TRBJ2-1 | TRBV6-5 | TGTGCCAGCAGTTCCTCACTCTTGGATTCCTACAATGAGCAGTTCTTC | CASSSSLLDSYNEQFF
. | . | TRBJ2-5 | TRBV30 | TGTGCCTGGAGTCTTGGGACTGCCGAAGAGACCCAGTACTTC | CAWSLGTAEETQYF
once | . | TRBJ2-3 | TRBV7-3 | TGTGCCAGCAGCTTAATAGGGGTCGGTTTCCTTCCAGATACGCAGTATTTT | CASSLIGVGFLPDTQYF
. | TRBD1 | TRBJ1-5 | TRBV30 | TGTGCCTGGAGTGGAGGGGGCTCCCTCGGGCCCCAGCATTTT | CAWSGGGSLGPQHF
. | . | TRBJ1-5 | TRBV10-3 | TGTGCCATCAGTGAGTCCTCAGAGGTCGGGTATCAGCCCCAGCATTTT | CAISESSEVGYQPQHF
few | . | TRBJ1-4 | TRBV7-3 | TGTGCCAGCAGCTTAACAGGGAACGGGGGTGAAAAACTGTTTTTT | CASSLTGNGGEKLFF
. | . | TRBJ2-2 | TRBV29-1 | TGCAGCGTGAAGAAGGGGGTTGAGGGCGGGGAGCTGTTTTTT | CSVKKGVEGGELFF
. | . | TRBJ1-1 | TRBV2 | TGTGCCAGCAGTGGTCTGAACACTGAAGCTTTCTTT | CASSGLNTEAFF
. | TRBD1 | TRBJ1-4 | TRBV27 | TGTGCCAGCGGCTCGGGACAGGGGAGGGAAAAACTGTTTTTT | CASGSGQGREKLFF
. | TRBD1 | TRBJ1-2 | TRBV30 | TGTGCCTGGACCTCTCAGGGGGGAAATGGCTACACCTTC | CAWTSQGGNGYTF